One and the same sample provided the 32 T cell receptor beta chains below, sequenced in a study of cytomegalovirus exposure and HLA in healthy donors. The PCR ran on 60 Vbeta and 13 Jbeta primers. Method: immunoSEQ multiplex PCR; TCRdb's copy keeps in-frame clones and lacks some. The repertoire holds fewer than 150,000 clones, with roughly 80% as singletons. Sample: PBMCs. These receptors all come from a man aged 40-49 years in good health and CMV-seropositive.

CDR3 sequence reads: CASSLEGLADEQYF. CDR3 DNA: TGCGCCAGCAGCTTGGAGGGTCTAGCGGACGAGCAGTACTTC. This chain joins TRBV5-1 and TRBJ2-7, with 7 bases fitting TRBD2. This CDR3 spans 14 amino acids. The junction had 5 bases not matched to a gene; V was cut back by 0 bases and J by 5 bases. CDR1 is SGHRS, CDR2 YFSETQ, per germline. Combining the CDR3 with reference TRBV5-1 and TRBJ2-7 gives the whole variable domain KAGVTQTPRYLIKTRGQQVTLSCSPISGHRSVSWYQQTPGQGLQFLFEYFSETQRNKGNFPGRFSGRQFSNSRSEMNVSTLELGDSALYLCASSLEGLADEQYFGPGTRLTVT.

This chain uses TRBV7-8 with TRBJ2-1; a weak D match, TRBD1 (5 bases). Germline V gives CDR1 SGHVS, CDR2 FQNEAQ. The CDR3 contains 14 residues. Trimming removed 3 bases at V and 4 bases at J, with 10 bases between. The CDR3 DNA reads TGTGCCAGCAGCTTTAGTACAGGATACAATGAGCAGTTCTTC. It encodes CASSFSTGYNEQFF.

CDR3 protein: CASRDAADQPQHF. DNA for the CDR3: TGCGCCAGCCGAGACGCGGCGGATCAGCCCCAGCATTTT. This chain links TRBV5-1 with TRBJ1-5; no clear D. Germline V gene sequence: CDR1 SGHRS, CDR2 YFSETQ. Trimming took 7 bases from V and 5 from J, leaving 13 bases between them. The CDR3 has 13 residues.

The chain uses TRBV12-5 and TRBJ2-1; no clear D gene. CDR3 length: 12 residues. Trimming took 5 bases from V and 6 from J, leaving 8 bases between them. Germline-derived CDR1 and CDR2 are LGHNT and FRNRAP. The CDR3 nucleotides are TGTGCTAGTGGTACTCCTTCCAATGAGCAGTTCTTC. Amino acid sequence: CASGTPSNEQFF.

The rearrangement uses TRBV29-1 and TRBJ2-7; 11 nucleotides agree with TRBD1. From germline, CDR1 is SQVTM and CDR2 ANQGSEA. CDR3 length equals 13 residues. Trimming removed 5 bases from V and 4 bases from J; junction bases left unmatched: 4. The CDR3 region is CSVSRDRGYEQYF. CDR3 nucleotide sequence: TGCAGCGTTTCCCGGGACAGGGGGTACGAGCAGTACTTC.

The genes are TRBV20-1 and TRBJ1-1; no clear D. There are 11 residues in the CDR3. With 3 bases removed from V and 5 bases from J, the gap between germline ends came to 7 bases. Per the germline V gene, CDR1 is DFQATT and CDR2 is SNEGSKA (reference sequence). CDR3 bases: TGCAGTGCTAGTTCGGGGACTGAAGCTTTCTTT. Protein product: CSASSGTEAFF.

The V and J genes are TRBV5-6 and TRBJ1-4; TRBD1 matches at 8 bases. Germline CDR1 SGHDT, CDR2 YYEEEE. CDR3 length: 15 residues. Losses at the gene ends were 6 bases for V and 8 bases for J; bases not matched to a gene: 12. The CDR3 region has the DNA TGTGCCAGCATTAGCCAGGGGGCTAAGAGAGAAAAACTGTTTTTT. It codes for CASISQGAKREKLFF.

This clone was observed a few times. This chain links TRBV4-3 with TRBJ1-2; a possible D gene is TRBD1 (5 bases). Trimming shortened V by 1 base and J by 6 bases, and 21 bases separated the two germline ends. Germline lookup yields CDR1 LGHNA and CDR2 YSLEER. This CDR3 has 17 residues. CDR3 residues: CASSQGPWGGTLDGYTF. The CDR3 DNA follows: TGCGCCAGCAGCCAAGGTCCCTGGGGGGGGACCCTCGATGGCTACACCTTC.

V usage is TRBV5-5 and J usage is TRBJ1-4, with 10 bases lining up with TRBD1. CDR3 size: 15 residues. CDR1 is SGHKS and CDR2 is YYEKEE in the germline V gene (reference sequence). With 4 bases clipped from V and 6 bases from J, the junction kept 6 bases outside the gene matches. This chain's CDR3 is CASSRRDRGDEKLFF. DNA for the CDR3: TGTGCCAGCAGCCGTCGGGACAGGGGAGATGAAAAACTGTTTTTT.

This clone appeared once. This chain connects TRBV5-4 to TRBJ2-7, with D possibly being TRBD1 (7 bases). V gave up 4 bases and J gave up 5 bases, with 13 bases separating them. The CDR3 contains 13 residues. Germline V gives CDR1 SGHNT, CDR2 YYREEE (reference sequence). In nucleotides, the CDR3 is TGTGCCAGCAGCCTCAGGGGGGTCGACGAGCAGTACTTC. As protein: CASSLRGVDEQYF.

With respect to this clone: At one of its ends the junction is not consistent with the germline gene, which may arise from a read error. V usage is TRBV7-9 and J usage is TRBJ1-3; D unclear. This CDR3 region has 11 residues. Germline assignment: CDR1 SEHNR and CDR2 FQNEAQ (reference sequence). The CDR3 sequence: CSSSALSIIYF. The DNA for the CDR3 is TGTTCCAGCAGCGCCTTGAGCATCATATATTTT.

The chain employs TRBV29-1 and TRBJ1-5; 7 bases map to TRBD1. CDR3 length: 13 amino acids. CDR1 is SQVTM and CDR2 is ANQGSEA in the germline V gene. V lost 5 bases and J lost 0; bases outside the gene matches: 1. The CDR3 here is CSVQGDSNQPQHF. For the CDR3, the DNA is TGCAGCGTTCAGGGGGATAGCAATCAGCCCCAGCATTTT.

The gene calls are TRBV5-6 and TRBJ1-1; 7 bases are shared with TRBD1. Per germline, CDR1 SGHDT and CDR2 YYEEEE. This CDR3 is built from 13 residues. V lost 4 bases and J lost 4; bases outside the gene matches: 4. The CDR3 reads CASSIRQGTEAFF. Here the CDR3 DNA reads TGTGCCAGCAGCATCCGACAGGGCACTGAAGCTTTCTTT.

V gene TRBV6-6 combines with J gene TRBJ1-4; TRBD1 matches at 7 bases. Germline V gives CDR1 MNHNY, CDR2 SVGAGI (reference sequence). This CDR3 is built from 15 residues. The V segment lost 8 bases and the J segment 0 bases; nucleotides outside the gene matches: 6. In DNA, the CDR3 is TGTGCCAGCGGACGGGACAGACCAACTAATGAAAAACTGTTTTTT. It yields the protein CASGRDRPTNEKLFF.

This sequence joins TRBV7-8 and TRBJ2-5; 8 bases are a match to TRBD1. V dropped 2 bases and J dropped 0; count of bases not matched to a gene: 5. Germline lookup yields CDR1 SGHVS and CDR2 FQNEAQ. This CDR3 region has 16 residues. The CDR3, as DNA: TGTGCCAGCAGCTTACGGGACAGGCCGTACCAAGAGACCCAGTACTTC. Protein product: CASSLRDRPYQETQYF.

V and J are TRBV4-1 and TRBJ2-2; possible D gene TRBD2, 5 bases. CDR1 MGHRA and CDR2 YSYEKL come from the germline V gene. This CDR3 has 16 residues. The V end was cut by 2 bases, the J end by 4 bases, with 14 bases between. CDR3 bases: TGCGCCAGCAGCCAACAACACCAGGCGGGCACCGGGGAGCTGTTTTTT. This encodes CASSQQHQAGTGELFF.

The V call is TRBV7-9, the J call TRBJ2-7, with 8 positions matching TRBD1. Germline CDR1 reads SEHNR; CDR2 reads FQNEAQ (reference sequence). This CDR3 has 13 amino acids. V lost 4 bases, J lost 3 bases, and 2 bases stayed unmatched. As DNA, the CDR3 is TGTGCCAGCAGCTCGGGACAGGACTACGAGCAGTACTTC. Its translation is CASSSGQDYEQYF.

V and J are TRBV11-1 and TRBJ1-4, with TRBD1 identical over 7 bases. The V segment lost 5 bases and the J segment 5 bases; nucleotides outside the gene matches: 5. Germline V gives CDR1 SGHAT, CDR2 FQDESV (reference sequence). The CDR3 length is 14 residues. The CDR3 spells CASSRGGANEKLFF. CDR3 nucleotides: TGTGCCAGCAGCCGAGGGGGCGCCAATGAAAAACTGTTTTTT.

This chain links TRBV4-1 with TRBJ2-1; D is uncertain. Trimming took off 3 bases at V and 6 bases at J, with 12 bases between the two ends. Looked up from germline, CDR1 is MGHRA and CDR2 is YSYEKL. The CDR3 consists of 14 residues. The CDR3 bases are TGCGCCAGCAGCCACCCAGAGCGACTCAATGAGCAGTTCTTC. As protein: CASSHPERLNEQFF.

This clone was seen a single time. The chain has TRBV5-6 and TRBJ2-3; TRBD1 is a possible D gene (5 bases). The ends were cut back, 0 bases at V and 2 bases at J, with 7 bases in the middle. CDR3 length: 14 amino acids. Per germline, CDR1 SGHDT and CDR2 YYEEEE. The CDR3 loop is CASSLAGLTDTQYF. The DNA for the CDR3 is TGTGCCAGCAGCTTGGCAGGGCTCACAGATACGCAGTATTTT.

The chain recombines TRBV5-1 with TRBJ1-1; the D is unclear. The CDR3 has 13 residues. Trimming took 4 bases from V and 2 from J, leaving 9 bases between them. Looked up from germline, CDR1 is SGHRS and CDR2 is YFSETQ. The CDR3 is CASSQQTNTEAFF. Written as DNA, the CDR3 is TGCGCCAGCAGCCAACAGACAAACACTGAAGCTTTCTTT. The full variable domain, in which reference TRBV5-1 and TRBJ1-1 provide the parts outside the CDR3, is KAGVTQTPRYLIKTRGQQVTLSCSPISGHRSVSWYQQTPGQGLQFLFEYFSETQRNKGNFPGRFSGRQFSNSRSEMNVSTLELGDSALYLCASSQQTNTEAFFGQGTRLTVV.

The CDR3 bases are TGTGCCAGCAGCGTAGGATTCAGCGGGGAGCTGTTTTTT. Translating it yields CASSVGFSGELFF. This chain connects TRBV9 to TRBJ2-2; D ambiguous. V dropped 0 bases and J dropped 7 bases, with 7 bases sitting between them. Germline V gene sequence: CDR1 SGDLS, CDR2 YYNGEE. This CDR3 is 13 amino acids long. Full variable domain (outside the CDR3, taken from reference TRBV9 and TRBJ2-2): DSGVTQTPKHLITATGQRVTLRCSPRSGDLSVYWYQQSLDQGLQFLIQYYNGEERAKGNILERFSAQQFPDLHSELNLSSLELGDSALYFCASSVGFSGELFFGEGSRLTVL.

CDR3 DNA sequence: TGTGCCAGTAGTAGGCGACCGGGACAGAACACTGAAGCTTTCTTT. Its translation: CASSRRPGQNTEAFF. This chain joins TRBV19 and TRBJ1-1; maybe TRBD1 (6 bases). The CDR3 loop spans 15 amino acids. Per the germline V gene, CDR1 is LNHDA and CDR2 is SQIVND (reference sequence). V was pared by 4 bases and J by 1 base, with 13 bases between.

The V and J genes are TRBV2 and TRBJ2-4; TRBD1 is a possible D gene (5 bases). Germline V lookup: CDR1 SNHLY, CDR2 FYNNEI. Trimming removed 7 bases at V and 9 bases at J, with 19 bases between. There are 14 residues in the CDR3. The CDR3 bases are TGTGCCAGCAACCGACAGTCCAGGTCACGCATTCAGTACTTC. This encodes CASNRQSRSRIQYF.

The V and J genes are TRBV7-2 and TRBJ1-5; TRBD1 might be the D (5 bases). V was pared by 4 bases and J by 4 bases, with 11 bases between. The CDR3 loop spans 14 amino acids. The germline V gene encodes CDR1 SGHTA and CDR2 FQGNSA. The CDR3 is CASSWLQENQPQHF. The CDR3 DNA is TGTGCCAGCAGCTGGCTACAGGAAAATCAGCCCCAGCATTTT.

This clone was counted a few times. The chain combines TRBV6-5 with TRBJ1-2, with TRBD1 matching 10 bases. Looked up from germline, CDR1 is MNHEY and CDR2 is SVGAGI. The CDR3 is 13 residues long. V gave up 4 bases and J gave up 6 bases; unmatched junction bases: 2. Here the CDR3 DNA reads TGTGCCAGCAGTTCGGGACAGGGGAATGGCTACACCTTC. It translates to CASSSGQGNGYTF.

This clone has a handful of counts. This sequence joins TRBV4-2 and TRBJ2-1; TRBD2 matches at 11 bases. The CDR3 totals 15 residues. Trimming removed 1 base from V and 7 bases from J; junction bases left unmatched: 3. The germline CDR1 and CDR2 sequences are LGHNA and YNFKEQ. CDR3 sequence reads: CASSQGLAGGNEQFF. CDR3 sequence (DNA): TGTGCCAGCAGCCAAGGTCTAGCGGGAGGAAATGAGCAGTTCTTC.

The V gene is TRBV10-3, the J gene TRBJ1-6; D is uncertain. The germline gives CDR1 ENHRY, CDR2 SYGVKD. V shed 9 bases and J shed 7 bases, with 13 bases lying between them. The CDR3 length is 13 residues. The CDR3 nucleotides read TGTGCCATGGGCGGGGATCTAAATTCACCCCTCCACTTT. Its protein is CAMGGDLNSPLHF.

The rearrangement joins TRBV5-1 to TRBJ2-4, with D perhaps TRBD2 (5 bases). This CDR3 is built from 17 residues. V lost 2 bases to trimming and J lost 1 base, with 16 bases between them. Germline V CDR1 and CDR2: SGHRS, YFSETQ. The CDR3 nucleotides read TGCGCCAGCAGCTTAGGTCTAGCCGCTGGGGCCAAAAACATTCAGTACTTC. It encodes CASSLGLAAGAKNIQYF.

This clone was seen a single time. This chain links TRBV11-3 with TRBJ2-7; D is undetermined. The V end lost 1 base, the J end lost 2 bases, and 6 bases lay between the germline ends. There are 13 residues in the CDR3. The germline CDR1 and CDR2 sequences are SGHNT and YENEEA. The CDR3 DNA reads TGTGCCAGCAGCTTAGCCGGTACCTACGAGCAGTACTTC. Its protein product is CASSLAGTYEQYF.

The rearrangement uses TRBV29-1 and TRBJ2-5; D unclear. V gave up 6 bases and J gave up 0 bases, with 8 bases separating them. Germline CDR1 reads SQVTM; CDR2 reads ANQGSEA. The CDR3 length is 12 residues. CDR3 protein: CSVFRDQETQYF. CDR3 coding DNA: TGCAGCGTGTTCCGGGACCAAGAGACCCAGTACTTC.

This clone was picked up a small number of times. V gene TRBV19 combines with J gene TRBJ2-5; D is possibly TRBD1 (6 bases). Trimming took 5 bases from V and 4 from J, leaving 17 bases between them. The length of the CDR3 is 15 residues. Per germline, CDR1 LNHDA and CDR2 SQIVND (reference sequence). The CDR3 DNA reads as TGTGCCAGTAGTGTGGGGCCGACCAGGGGAGAGACCCAGTACTTC. It is translated as CASSVGPTRGETQYF.